This T cell receptor beta chain was found in a study of response to subunit inactivated influenza vaccine. Study outcomes and limitations: Authors suggested each seasonal influenza vaccination recruits few new T cells.

A single record per CDR3 protein comes from TCRdb applying MiXCR to the RT-PCR reads. Here the sample spans just under 550,000 distinct CDR3 sequences, approximately 24% being singletons. This clonotype appeared a few times. Its antigen remains unidentified. These data were also filed under a second study, of T cells expressing NK-cell markers. That work contributes: As the method of synthesis, 5'RACE template switching with UMIs yielded TCR beta cDNA. One of eight sequenced donors was HCMV-seronegative; the other seven were seropositive. Topping the CD3+CD56-NKG2C+ fraction as well were these clonotypes, in a handful of donors.

Material: CD4+ T cells sorted from PBMCs, obtained 12 days after vaccination. The sequence derives from a man aged 50 to 59 who received an inactivated influenza vaccine.

The CDR3 loop is CASKRLAGRDETQYF. The CDR3 DNA sequence: TGTGCCAGCAAGCGACTAGCGGGGAGGGATGAGACCCAGTACTTC. V and J are TRBV7-2 and TRBJ2-5; 11 bases map to TRBD2. V dropped 7 bases and J dropped 5; count of bases not matched to a gene: 9. Germline CDR1 reads SGHTA; CDR2 reads FQGNSA. The CDR3 spans 15 residues.